The rows below give T cell receptor beta chains drawn from one sample of a study of blood T cell repertoires in COVID-19. Assay: immunoSEQ multiplex PCR; the TCRdb copy retains only in-frame clones and omits some. Altogether fewer than 35,000 clones are present, around nine tenths being singletons, with the ten largest covering approximately 6.5%. The specimen sequenced was peripheral blood. These receptors originate from a human donor in a cohort sampled during active COVID-19. Both conserved end residues are part of each CDR3. The D gene is left open where the match is weak. Clone size is shown for a subset of rows, as once, few, many or a class of expanded clone.

clone_size,v_call,j_call,d_call,cdr3_nt,cdr3_aa
once,TRBV28,TRBJ2-1,NA,TGTGCCAGCAGCAGCGCGGGACTCTACTCCTACAATGAGCAGTTCTTC,CASSSAGLYSYNEQFF
few,TRBV7-2,TRBJ2-3,NA,TGTGCCAGCAGCTTGGGGCCCTCGTCACGGACGCAGTATTTT,CASSLGPSSRTQYF
once,TRBV10-3,TRBJ2-7,NA,TGTGCCATCAGGGACCTAGGGGACGAGCAGTACTTC,CAIRDLGDEQYF
NA,TRBV9,TRBJ2-7,TRBD2,TGTGCCAGCAGCGGTAGTAACCACGGGCTAGCGGGACCCTACGAGCAGTACTTC,CASSGSNHGLAGPYEQYF
NA,TRBV7-8,TRBJ1-3,NA,TGTGCCAGCAGCTTAGGTTCCAGCTCTGGAAACACCATATATTTT,CASSLGSSSGNTIYF
few,TRBV28,TRBJ2-3,TRBD2,TGTGCCAGCAGACCCTCAGCGGGAGGGGGGGGATCCACAGATACGCAGTATTTT,CASRPSAGGGGSTDTQYF
NA,TRBV4-2,TRBJ2-2,NA,TGTGCCAGCAGCCAGTCGGCGAGATTAGCGGCGTACACCGGGGAGCTGTTTTTT,CASSQSARLAAYTGELFF
few,TRBV11-3,TRBJ1-1,NA,TGTGCCAGCCGGAGGCGTGGACCGGGAACTGAAGCTTTCTTT,CASRRRGPGTEAFF
NA,TRBV19,TRBJ1-5,TRBD1,TGTGCCAGTAGTATTCGGACAGGGCGAAATCAGCCCCAGCATTTT,CASSIRTGRNQPQHF
NA,TRBV24-1,TRBJ1-4,NA,TGTGCCACCAGTGACCCGACAGGACCCGGGGATGAAAAACTGTTTTTT,CATSDPTGPGDEKLFF
NA,TRBV2,TRBJ2-1,TRBD2,TGTGCCAGCAGCGATAGCGGGGGGTACAATGAGCAGTTCTTC,CASSDSGGYNEQFF